This T cell receptor beta chain was retrieved from a study of PD-1 blockade in classical Hodgkin lymphoma. Study-level findings and limits: What drove the repertoire differences, possibly disease activity or prior therapy, has not been defined. Those achieving complete response showed baseline diversity like newly diagnosed patients. A significant rise in TCR diversity was seen by C4D1 for CD4+ cells but not for CD8+ cells. Those starting nivolumab under 1 year post-ASCT were excluded.

Comment on this clone: Its antigen is not known.

Time point defined: cycle 4 day 1 (C4D1), after about 6 weeks of nivolumab. Each patient experienced a relapse that followed autologous stem cell transplantation, and brentuximab vedotin exposure varied. The germline CDR1 and CDR2 sequences are SGHAT and FQNNGV. The CDR3 sequence is 13 residues long. Trimming took off 6 bases at V and 7 bases at J, with 16 bases between the two ends. TCRdb's table, derived via immunoSEQ multiplex PCR, lists solely in-frame clones and lacks some. This repertoire shows about 64,000 clones, approximately 90% found once; its top ten account for approximately 8%. The sequenced sample was peripheral blood mononuclear cells (PBMCs), obtained before the fourth cycle of nivolumab. This receptor was taken from a human donor with classical Hodgkin lymphoma. The chain couples TRBV11-2 to TRBJ2-7, with no clear D. The CDR3 DNA follows: TGTGCCAGCAGGAAAACGGGTTCGGCGGAGCAGTACTTC. Amino acids: CASRKTGSAEQYF. Based on the CDR3 plus reference TRBV11-2 and TRBJ2-7, the full variable domain is EAGVAQSPRYKIIEKRQSVAFWCNPISGHATLYWYQQILGQGPKLLIQFQNNGVVDDSQLPKDRFSAERLKGVDSTLKIQPAKLEDSAVYLCASRKTGSAEQYFGPGTRLTVT.